The 21 T cell receptor beta chains given below trace back to one sample, sequenced in a study of OX40 agonist ivuxolimab in advanced cancers. Method: immunoSEQ multiplex PCR; TCRdb's copy keeps in-frame clones and lacks some. The table has some 45,000 clones, under 95% seen once; the top ten hold under 20%. The specimen comprised CD4+ or CD8+ T cells sorted from blood, sampled in a trial of the OX40 agonist ivuxolimab. The source is an adult with an advanced solid tumor such as melanoma, head and neck, liver or kidney cancer.

V is TRBV25-1 and J is TRBJ1-5; D is possibly TRBD1 (5 bases). V shed 7 bases and J shed 5 bases, with 24 bases lying between them. CDR3 length equals 17 residues. The germline gives CDR1 MGHDK, CDR2 SYGVNS. CDR3 sequence (DNA): TGTGCCAGCACTCGACCGGGACTCCTCCGGGTTTATCAGCCCCAGCATTTT. Amino acid sequence: CASTRPGLLRVYQPQHF.

The V call is TRBV30, the J call TRBJ2-1; D unclear. Germline V CDR1 and CDR2: GTSNPN, SVGIG (reference sequence). The V gene lost 0 bases and the J gene lost 10 bases, with 13 bases spanning the gap. CDR3 length: 13 residues. CDR3 bases: TGTGCCTGGAGTGTCGGTTCAATTGGGGAGCAGTTCTTC. Translation gives CAWSVGSIGEQFF.

The rearrangement uses TRBV7-6 and TRBJ2-1; TRBD2 aligns across 12 bases. The junction had 14 bases not matched to a gene; V was cut back by 7 bases and J by 1 base. The CDR3 is made up of 19 amino acids. Germline assignment: CDR1 SGHVS and CDR2 FNYEAQ. The CDR3 region has the DNA TGTGCCAGCACCCCGGTAGGGCTAGCGGGGGGGCGTTCCTACAATGAGCAGTTCTTC. Protein sequence: CASTPVGLAGGRSYNEQFF. The entire variable domain, with the rest obtained from reference TRBV7-6 and TRBJ2-1, is as follows: GAGVSQSPRYKVTKRGQDVALRCDPISGHVSLYWYRQALGQGPEFLTYFNYEAQQDKSGLPNDRFSAERPEGSISTLTIQRTEQRDSAMYRCASTPVGLAGGRSYNEQFFGPGTRLTVL.

This clone appeared a single time. The chain carries TRBV4-2 and TRBJ2-7; 7 bases align to TRBD1. The J segment lost 3 bases and the V segment lost 4 bases, leaving 9 bases of the junction unmatched. Germline V gene lookup returns CDR1 LGHNA and CDR2 YNFKEQ. The CDR3 runs 15 residues. The CDR3 loop reads CASSLGRQGNYEQYF. The CDR3 DNA sequence: TGTGCCAGCAGCCTGGGGAGACAGGGCAACTACGAGCAGTACTTC.

In its sample, this clone was seen once. V gene TRBV6-5 combines with J gene TRBJ2-3; a weak D match, TRBD1 (5 bases). The CDR3 covers 16 residues. Germline CDR1 MNHEY, CDR2 SVGAGI. V dropped 0 bases and J dropped 12 bases, with 22 bases sitting between them. The CDR3 spells CASSYSVTAMSNEQYF. The CDR3 nucleotides are TGTGCCAGCAGTTACTCAGTGACAGCAATGAGCAATGAACAGTATTTT.

The genes are TRBV19 and TRBJ2-3; 10 bases line up with TRBD2. The junction had 2 bases not matched to a gene; V was cut back by 7 bases and J by 4 bases. The CDR3 extends over 13 amino acids. CDR1 is LNHDA, CDR2 SQIVND, per germline (reference sequence). CDR3 in amino acids: CASKSGGADTQYF. CDR3 DNA: TGTGCCAGTAAGAGCGGGGGGGCAGATACGCAGTATTTT.

This chain links TRBV5-1 with TRBJ2-7, with D perhaps assigned TRBD1 or TRBD2 (5 bases each). V lost 0 bases and J lost 3, with 16 bases in between. The CDR3 spans 16 residues. The germline gives CDR1 SGHRS, CDR2 YFSETQ. CDR3 sequence: CASSLEGPRGGYEQYF. Here the CDR3 DNA reads TGCGCCAGCAGCTTGGAGGGGCCACGGGGCGGCTACGAGCAGTACTTC. Supplemented by reference TRBV5-1 and TRBJ2-7, the full variable domain reads KAGVTQTPRYLIKTRGQQVTLSCSPISGHRSVSWYQQTPGQGLQFLFEYFSETQRNKGNFPGRFSGRQFSNSRSEMNVSTLELGDSALYLCASSLEGPRGGYEQYFGPGTRLTVT.

Details on this clone: The same CDR3 arises from other DNA sequences in this sample as well. V gene TRBV13 combines with J gene TRBJ2-2; TRBD1 agrees at 11 bases. The CDR3 runs to 16 residues. Germline V gene lookup returns CDR1 PRHDT and CDR2 FYEKMQ (reference sequence). V was clipped by 5 bases and J by 5 bases; unmatched bases: 7. DNA for the CDR3: TGTGCCAGCAGCCAGGGGGACAGGGGGGGAACCGGGGAGCTGTTTTTT. It yields the protein CASSQGDRGGTGELFF.

The rearrangement joins TRBV6-5 to TRBJ1-6; 8 bases fit TRBD1. J gave up 1 base and V 7 bases, and 3 bases lay outside the gene matches. The CDR3 spans 15 residues. Germline values: CDR1 MNHEY, CDR2 SVGAGI. CDR3 loop: CASTDRESYNSPLHF. CDR3 coding DNA: TGTGCCAGCACGGACAGGGAATCCTATAATTCACCCCTCCACTTT.

The rearrangement joins TRBV18 to TRBJ2-6, with D uncertain. CDR3 length: 14 amino acids. V was clipped by 3 bases and J by 1 base, with 4 bases between them. Germline V lookup: CDR1 KGHSH, CDR2 LQKENI. The CDR3 nucleotides are TGTGCCAGCTCACCGGGGTCTGGGGCCAACGTCCTGACTTTC. It codes for CASSPGSGANVLTF.

The chain uses TRBV5-4 and TRBJ1-3, with no clear D. Trimming removed 2 bases from V and 3 bases from J, with 6 bases in between. The V gene's germline CDR1 is SGHNT and CDR2 YYREEE (reference sequence). The CDR3 consists of 13 residues. The CDR3 DNA follows: TGTGCCAGCAGCTTTTGGGGTGGAAACACCATATATTTT. It yields the protein CASSFWGGNTIYF.

This clone came up once. This chain joins TRBV2 and TRBJ1-4; D remains ambiguous. The CDR3 spans 12 residues. Trimming left V 8 bases short and J 4 bases short, with 8 bases between. Germline CDR1 SNHLY, CDR2 FYNNEI. The CDR3: CASRAGNEKLFF. The DNA of the CDR3 is TGTGCCAGCCGGGCCGGTAATGAAAAACTGTTTTTT.

V is TRBV9 and J is TRBJ1-2, with D tentatively TRBD1 (6 bases). This CDR3 is built from 15 residues. Trimming pared 2 bases from V and 1 base from J, leaving 12 bases between. The germline CDR1 and CDR2 sequences are SGDLS and YYNGEE. The chain's CDR3 is CASSVGTPFNYGYTF. The DNA for the CDR3 is TGTGCCAGCAGCGTTGGGACACCGTTTAACTATGGCTACACCTTC.

The V gene is TRBV5-6, the J gene TRBJ2-7; 10 bases line up with TRBD1. Germline V CDR1 and CDR2: SGHDT, YYEEEE. This CDR3 region has 14 residues. The V and J ends lost 3 bases and 2 bases, in that order; junction bases with no gene match: 2. The CDR3 sequence is CASSWGTGAYEQYF. As DNA, the CDR3 is TGTGCCAGCAGCTGGGGGACAGGGGCCTACGAGCAGTACTTC.

The chain employs TRBV11-3 and TRBJ2-7; either TRBD1 or TRBD2 may fit D (5 bases each). V was clipped by 5 bases and J by 2 bases, with 13 bases between them. Germline CDR1 reads SGHNT; CDR2 reads YENEEA. This CDR3 is 14 amino acids long. The CDR3 nucleotides read TGTGCCAGCAGCCTAAGAGGGGAACCCTACGAGCAGTACTTC. It is translated as CASSLRGEPYEQYF.

Regarding this clone: Additional DNA sequences in this sample encode the identical CDR3. The rearrangement links TRBV7-8 to TRBJ2-2; maybe TRBD2 (6 bases). The CDR3 totals 18 residues. Trimming removed 1 base from V and 3 bases from J, with 18 bases in between. The germline gives CDR1 SGHVS, CDR2 FQNEAQ. The CDR3 is CASSLGRGVGEDTGELFF. The CDR3 DNA reads TGTGCCAGCAGCTTAGGGCGGGGCGTGGGGGAAGACACCGGGGAGCTGTTTTTT.

The J gene is TRBJ1-5, the V gene TRBV7-9; unclear D gene. Looked up from germline, CDR1 is SEHNR and CDR2 is FQNEAQ (reference sequence). With 1 base removed from V and 7 bases from J, the gap between germline ends came to 5 bases. The CDR3 covers 12 residues. CDR3 nucleotide sequence: TGTGCCAGCAGCTTAGGTGGGCAGCCCCAGCATTTT. Translated, it gives CASSLGGQPQHF.

The V and J genes are TRBV19 and TRBJ1-5, with 8 bases identical to TRBD1. The CDR3 contains 12 residues. Germline V gene sequence: CDR1 LNHDA, CDR2 SQIVND (reference sequence). V trimming: 9 bases; J trimming: 5 bases; junction bases outside the gene matches: 3. This CDR3 is CASGQGYQPQHF. As DNA, the CDR3 is TGTGCCAGCGGACAGGGTTATCAGCCCCAGCATTTT.

The CDR3 is CASSKKKSSGKYEQYF. In nucleotides, the CDR3 is TGTGCCAGCAGCAAGAAGAAGTCTAGCGGGAAGTACGAGCAGTACTTC. This rearrangement joins TRBV7-2 to TRBJ2-7; 9 positions match TRBD2. The germline gives CDR1 SGHTA, CDR2 FQGNSA. The CDR3 is 16 amino acids. Unmatched junction bases numbered 12, after V lost 5 bases and J lost 4 bases.

This chain connects TRBV15 to TRBJ1-2; perhaps TRBD1 as D (6 bases). Germline loops: CDR1 LNHNV, CDR2 YYDKDF (reference sequence). This CDR3 has 15 residues. With 5 bases removed from V and 3 bases from J, the gap between germline ends came to 16 bases. CDR3 sequence: CATSADVGADYGYTF. CDR3 bases: TGTGCCACCAGCGCCGACGTGGGGGCTGACTATGGCTACACCTTC. The variable domain in full, with the rest retrieved from reference TRBV15 and TRBJ1-2, is DAMVIQNPRYQVTQFGKPVTLSCSQTLNHNVMYWYQQKSSQAPKLLFHYYDKDFNNEADTPDNFQSRRPNTSFCFLDIRSPGLGDTAMYLCATSADVGADYGYTFGSGTRLTVV.

The chain is built from TRBV13 and TRBJ2-7, with 12 bases matching TRBD2. The CDR3 totals 16 residues. Losses at the gene ends were 4 bases for V and 4 bases for J; bases not matched to a gene: 8. The germline gives CDR1 PRHDT, CDR2 FYEKMQ (reference sequence). CDR3 sequence: CASSSAGTSGPYEQYF. The DNA for the CDR3 is TGTGCCAGCAGCTCGGCCGGGACTAGCGGGCCATACGAGCAGTACTTC.